Listed here are 11 T cell receptor beta chains from one sample, sequenced in a study of shared clonotypes between healthy human individuals. Some clones are missing from TCRdb's copy, which holds only in-frame ones; the method was immunoSEQ multiplex PCR. The data contain some 1,600,000 clones, about 98% of them seen just once; the ten biggest clones take up 0.45%. The sequenced material came from naive CD4+ T cells sorted from blood. Subset reported: CD45RA+ positively selected. The receptors originated from a man younger than 40 in good health.

The J gene is TRBJ1-4, the V gene TRBV18, with D unresolved. The V end was cut by 0 bases, the J end by 1 base, with 6 bases between. In germline, CDR1 is KGHSH, CDR2 LQKENI. CDR3 length: 15 residues. In nucleotides, the CDR3 is TGTGCCAGCTCACCACCGGGGATAACTAATGAAAAACTGTTTTTT. It specifies CASSPPGITNEKLFF.

The CDR3 reads CASSEAVPVDGQKEFF. The CDR3 nucleotides read TGTGCCAGCAGTGAAGCGGTCCCTGTGGACGGACAGAAAGAGTTCTTC. This chain joins TRBV6-1 and TRBJ2-1; a weak D match, TRBD1 (6 bases). The CDR3 is 16 amino acids. The germline gives CDR1 MNHNS, CDR2 SASEGT. V dropped 0 bases and J dropped 14 bases, with 23 bases sitting between them.

V and J are TRBV4-3 and TRBJ2-2; no firm D call. This CDR3 is built from 19 residues. V was trimmed by 0 bases and J by 0 bases, leaving 17 bases between them. Germline CDR1 is LGHNA and CDR2 is YSLEER. CDR3 DNA sequence: TGCGCCAGCAGCCAAGATGTAAGCGTTGTGGCTTCGAACACCGGGGAGCTGTTTTTT. It encodes CASSQDVSVVASNTGELFF.

The chain has TRBV19 and TRBJ2-1; 11 nucleotides agree with TRBD2. From germline, CDR1 is LNHDA and CDR2 SQIVND (reference sequence). The CDR3 spans 14 residues. V was pared by 7 bases and J by 2 bases, with 1 base of the junction left unmatched. The CDR3 sequence: CASIAGGPYNEQFF. In DNA form, the CDR3 reads TGTGCCAGTATAGCGGGAGGGCCCTACAATGAGCAGTTCTTC.

V is TRBV5-1 and J is TRBJ2-3; D not certain. Trimming shortened V by 4 bases and J by 5 bases, and 11 bases separated the two germline ends. The CDR3 length is 13 residues. Germline CDR1 is SGHRS and CDR2 is YFSETQ. The DNA of the CDR3 is TGCGCCAGCAGCGAACGACCTTTAGATACGCAGTATTTT. Translated: CASSERPLDTQYF.

The V gene is TRBV27, the J gene TRBJ1-5; D ambiguous. Germline V gene data show CDR1 as MNHEY and CDR2 as SMNVEV (reference sequence). V lost 6 bases and J 8 bases, leaving 11 bases between the germline ends. The CDR3 has 12 amino acids. The CDR3: CASSKYKEPQHF. The CDR3 DNA sequence: TGTGCCAGCAGCAAATATAAGGAGCCCCAGCATTTT.

This rearrangement joins TRBV19 to TRBJ2-7; TRBD2 aligns across 8 bases. Germline V gives CDR1 LNHDA, CDR2 SQIVND (reference sequence). The V gene end was trimmed by 3 bases and the J gene end by 4 bases; junction bases not matched to a gene: 8. This CDR3 has 15 amino acids. The CDR3 DNA follows: TGTGCCAGTAGTATGGCCGGGAGGGCCGGGTACGAGCAGTACTTC. This encodes CASSMAGRAGYEQYF. Based on the CDR3 plus reference TRBV19 and TRBJ2-7, the full variable domain is DGGITQSPKYLFRKEGQNVTLSCEQNLNHDAMYWYRQDPGQGLRLIYYSQIVNDFQKGDIAEGYSVSREKKESFPLTVTSAQKNPTAFYLCASSMAGRAGYEQYFGPGTRLTVT.

The rearrangement uses TRBV14 and TRBJ2-7, with 9 bases lining up with TRBD1. J gave up 6 bases and V 1 base, and 7 bases lay outside the gene matches. The germline CDR1 and CDR2 sequences are SGHDN and FVKESK. The CDR3 contains 15 residues. The CDR3 spells CASSQVLDRGGEQYF. CDR3 nucleotides: TGTGCCAGCAGCCAAGTTCTGGACAGGGGAGGCGAGCAGTACTTC.

The chain links TRBV6-1 to TRBJ1-2; no definite D call. This CDR3 has 12 residues. Per germline, CDR1 MNHNS and CDR2 SASEGT. Trimming removed 4 bases at V and 4 bases at J, with 7 bases between. This CDR3 reads CASSVVGYGYTF. The DNA of the CDR3 is TGTGCCAGCAGTGTAGTGGGCTATGGCTACACCTTC.

In this sample, this clone turned up once. This chain connects TRBV2 to TRBJ1-4; D remains unclear. The germline CDR1 and CDR2 sequences are SNHLY and FYNNEI. Trimming cost V 5 bases and J 0 bases, with 10 bases left between them. The CDR3 spans 15 residues. CDR3 loop: CASSPDRATNEKLFF. DNA of the CDR3: TGTGCCAGCAGTCCAGACCGTGCAACTAATGAAAAACTGTTTTTT.

CDR3: CASSLGGGRYEQYF. The CDR3 coding sequence is TGCGCCAGCAGCTTGGGGGGAGGACGCTACGAGCAGTACTTC. The chain couples TRBV5-1 to TRBJ2-7; D is perhaps TRBD2 (6 bases). The CDR3 sequence is 14 residues long. V shed 0 bases and J shed 3 bases, with 10 bases lying between them. Germline lookup yields CDR1 SGHRS and CDR2 YFSETQ. Supplemented by reference TRBV5-1 and TRBJ2-7, the full variable domain reads KAGVTQTPRYLIKTRGQQVTLSCSPISGHRSVSWYQQTPGQGLQFLFEYFSETQRNKGNFPGRFSGRQFSNSRSEMNVSTLELGDSALYLCASSLGGGRYEQYFGPGTRLTVT.